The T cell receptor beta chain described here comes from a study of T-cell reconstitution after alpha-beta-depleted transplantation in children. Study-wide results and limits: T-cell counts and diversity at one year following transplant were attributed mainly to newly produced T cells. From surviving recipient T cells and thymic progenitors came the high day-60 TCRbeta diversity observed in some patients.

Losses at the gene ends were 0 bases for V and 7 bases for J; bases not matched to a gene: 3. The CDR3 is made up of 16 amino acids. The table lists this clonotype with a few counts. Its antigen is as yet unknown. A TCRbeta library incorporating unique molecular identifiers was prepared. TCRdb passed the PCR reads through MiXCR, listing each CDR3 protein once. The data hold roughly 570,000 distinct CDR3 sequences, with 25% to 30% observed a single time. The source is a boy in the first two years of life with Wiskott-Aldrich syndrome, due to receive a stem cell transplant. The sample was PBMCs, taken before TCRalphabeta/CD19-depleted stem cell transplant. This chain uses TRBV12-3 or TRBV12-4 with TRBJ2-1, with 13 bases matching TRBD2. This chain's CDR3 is CASSLAGLAGVNEQFF. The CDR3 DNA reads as TGTGCCAGCAGTTTAGCCGGACTAGCGGGAGTTAATGAGCAGTTCTTC.